This T cell receptor beta chain appears in the sequencing data of a study of blood T cell repertoires in COVID-19. Assay used: immunoSEQ multiplex PCR; TCRdb lists only in-frame clones, some missing. The sample holds around 360,000 clones; 70% to 90% are singletons and the top ten take around 1.9%. All enrollees were roughly 18 to 95 years old and from roughly 26 US areas. Clinical history reported by participants formed the basis on which cohorts were assigned. The sample consisted of PBMCs or T cells enriched from blood (not recorded which). The receptor was isolated from a man aged 40-49 years in a cohort exposed to, infected with or recovered from COVID-19 (not recorded which).

The CDR3 nucleotides are TGTGCTAGTGGCTCCGGGTCCGTCTACAATGAGCAGTTCTTC. It translates to CASGSGSVYNEQFF. The gene calls are TRBV12-5 and TRBJ2-1; D unclear. Trimming shortened V by 6 bases and J by 3 bases, and 12 bases separated the two germline ends. The CDR3 loop spans 14 amino acids. Germline V gene data show CDR1 as LGHNT and CDR2 as FRNRAP.